This T cell receptor (beta chain) was found in a study of long-term antiretroviral therapy in people with HIV. Broader study findings: Among HIV repertoires, CDR3 length ranges were narrower than those of controls. Pre-ART clonal expansion yielded clones that dominated the repertoire at all time points. Diversity remained lower than transplant donor controls, even though it increased after ART. Missing from the dataset were any data on ART adherence, viral resistance or therapy changes.

This clone showed up just once. Its target is unknown. With survey level as its setting, the immunoSEQ assay was v3.0. Libraries were prepared by immunoSEQ multiplex PCR; TCRdb keeps only in-frame clonotypes and omits some of them. The sample consists of fewer than 30,000 clones, about four fifths of them appearing once. Per the germline V gene, CDR1 is LNHDA and CDR2 is SQIVND (reference sequence). The CDR3 consists of 13 residues. The V gene lost 5 bases and the J gene lost 7 bases, with 14 bases spanning the gap. V gene TRBV19 combines with J gene TRBJ2-5, with D perhaps matching TRBD1 (6 bases). Sequences were derived from unsorted PBMCs, sampled 0.7 years before starting antiretroviral therapy. This clonotype was sampled from a man aged 25-45 years with HIV. The CDR3 DNA is TGTGCCAGTAGTCGGGACACTAGAAGGACCCAGTACTTC. It codes for CASSRDTRRTQYF.